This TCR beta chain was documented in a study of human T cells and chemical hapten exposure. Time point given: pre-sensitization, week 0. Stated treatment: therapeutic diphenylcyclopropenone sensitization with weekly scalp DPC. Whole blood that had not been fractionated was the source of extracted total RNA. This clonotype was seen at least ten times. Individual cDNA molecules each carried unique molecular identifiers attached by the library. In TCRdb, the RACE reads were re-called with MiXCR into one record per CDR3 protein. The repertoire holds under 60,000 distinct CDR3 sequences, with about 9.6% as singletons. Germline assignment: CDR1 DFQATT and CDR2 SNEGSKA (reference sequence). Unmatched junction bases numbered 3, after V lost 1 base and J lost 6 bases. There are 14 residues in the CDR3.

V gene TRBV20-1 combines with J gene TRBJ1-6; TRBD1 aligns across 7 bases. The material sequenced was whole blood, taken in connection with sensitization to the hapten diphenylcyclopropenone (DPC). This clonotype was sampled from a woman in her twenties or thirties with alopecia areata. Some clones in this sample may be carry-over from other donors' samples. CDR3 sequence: CSARATGTNSPLHF. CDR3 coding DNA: TGCAGTGCTAGAGCGACAGGGACTAATTCACCCCTCCACTTT.